One and the same sample provided the 5 T cell receptor beta chains below, sequenced in a study of read filtering for tumor transcriptome and immune sequencing. From 300 to 400 ng of RNA, a library with molecular barcoded alpha/delta and beta/gamma adaptors was made. TCRdb called the reads again in MiXCR, with one record for every CDR3 protein. The sample includes 40,000 or so distinct CDR3 sequences, roughly 13% of them seen just once. The sequenced sample was a population of CD138-negative cells sorted from bone marrow. The source of these receptors is a donor over 35 with multiple myeloma.

Ten or more counts support this clonotype. The J gene is TRBJ2-5, the V gene TRBV13; 10 positions match TRBD1. The CDR3 has 16 amino acids. V was pared by 5 bases and J by 1 base, with 7 bases of the junction left unmatched. CDR1 and CDR2 from the germline V gene are PRHDT and FYEKMQ (reference sequence). In DNA form, the CDR3 reads TGTGCCAGCAGCCGACGACAGGGGGCGATCCAAGAGACCCAGTACTTC. Translating gives CASSRRQGAIQETQYF.

The table lists this clonotype with many counts. The V call is TRBV24-1, the J call TRBJ2-1; D not certain. Germline loops: CDR1 KGHDR, CDR2 SFDVKD. Trimming left V 0 bases short and J 7 bases short, with 6 bases between. The CDR3 is 13 residues long. The chain's CDR3 is CATSDLNGNEQFF. The CDR3 nucleotides are TGTGCCACCAGTGATTTGAACGGGAATGAGCAGTTCTTC.

This clonotype was found many times. The CDR3 reads CASSLKTGGAADTQYF. The DNA of the CDR3 is TGTGCCAGCAGCTTAAAAACAGGGGGCGCGGCAGATACGCAGTATTTT. The gene calls are TRBV13 and TRBJ2-3; 9 bases fit TRBD1. The CDR3 totals 16 residues. CDR1 and CDR2 (germline): PRHDT, FYEKMQ (reference sequence). V was pared by 2 bases and J by 4 bases, with 7 bases of the junction left unmatched. The variable domain in full, with the rest retrieved from reference TRBV13 and TRBJ2-3, is AAGVIQSPRHLIKEKRETATLKCYPIPRHDTVYWYQQGPGQDPQFLISFYEKMQSDKGSIPDRFSAQQFSDYHSELNMSSLELGDSALYFCASSLKTGGAADTQYFGPGTRLTVL.

This clonotype was seen ten or more times. This rearrangement joins TRBV4-1 to TRBJ2-7; D gene uncertain. The CDR3 is 15 amino acids. V was trimmed by 0 bases and J by 1 base, leaving 10 bases between them. Per germline, CDR1 MGHRA and CDR2 YSYEKL. CDR3 sequence: CASSQDASASYEQYF. The CDR3 nucleotides are TGCGCCAGCAGCCAAGATGCGTCAGCTTCCTACGAGCAGTACTTC.

This clonotype was seen ten or more times. The V and J genes are TRBV12-3 or TRBV12-4 and TRBJ1-1, with D perhaps matching TRBD1 (6 bases). V was pared by 5 bases and J by 1 base, with 8 bases between. This CDR3 contains 13 residues. In DNA form, the CDR3 reads TGTGCCAGCAGTAGCAGGGGGAACACTGAAGCTTTCTTT. Protein sequence: CASSSRGNTEAFF.